Listed below are T cell receptor beta chains from one sample, sequenced in a study of CD8+ T cells in alopecia areata. Assay: immunoSEQ multiplex PCR; the TCRdb copy retains only in-frame clones and omits some. The sample has over 200,000 clones, about three fifths seen once; the top ten hold approximately 0.5%. The source was CD4+ T cells sorted from blood, collected at week 0. These receptors all stem from a human donor with alopecia areata. Each CDR3 is given with its conserved first and last residue. A D gene is named only where the DNA matches it firmly. A row's size may be missing; if present it is once, few, many or a size class.

d_gene	v_gene	abundance	j_gene	CDR3aa	CDR3nt
NA	TRBV30	NA	TRBJ1-3	CAWSGSDTIYF	TGTGCCTGGAGTGGATCGGACACCATATATTTT
NA	TRBV7-3	NA	TRBJ2-2	CASSPDPGTRNTGELFF	TGTGCCAGCAGCCCCGACCCCGGGACGAGGAACACCGGGGAGCTGTTTTTT
TRBD2	TRBV29-1	few	TRBJ2-1	CSVTLADYNEQFF	TGCAGCGTTACCCTAGCGGACTACAATGAGCAGTTCTTC
NA	TRBV30	NA	TRBJ1-5	CAWSAHPSNQPQHF	TGTGCCTGGAGTGCTCACCCTAGCAATCAGCCCCAGCATTTT
TRBD1	TRBV6-5	NA	TRBJ1-6	CASNQQGNNSPLHF	TGTGCCAGCAACCAACAGGGGAATAATTCACCCCTCCACTTT
NA	TRBV6-1	NA	TRBJ2-7	CASSDRHPFYEQYF	TGTGCCAGCAGCGACAGACACCCGTTCTACGAGCAGTACTTC
NA	TRBV2	NA	TRBJ2-7	CASSPPASYEQYF	TGTGCCAGCTCGCCGCCAGCCTCCTACGAGCAGTACTTC
NA	TRBV10-1	few	TRBJ1-5	CASSVGNSNQPQHF	TGCGCCAGCAGTGTAGGTAATAGCAATCAGCCCCAGCATTTT
TRBD2	TRBV6-1	NA	TRBJ2-7	CASSLPGLANEQYF	TGTGCCAGCAGCCTACCGGGACTAGCAAACGAGCAGTACTTC
TRBD1	TRBV30	NA	TRBJ1-5	CAWSAGQGAQPQHF	TGTGCCTGGAGTGCCGGGCAGGGGGCTCAGCCCCAGCATTTT
NA	TRBV29-1	NA	TRBJ1-4	CSVETGEKLFF	TGCAGCGTAGAGACAGGTGAAAAACTGTTTTTT
TRBD2	TRBV18	NA	TRBJ2-3	CASSPLIGGSGTRTDTQYF	TGTGCCAGCTCACCTTTAATCGGAGGTAGCGGGACTCGCACAGATACGCAGTATTTT
TRBD2	TRBV11-2	NA	TRBJ2-3	CASSLSGSTDTQYF	TGTGCCAGCAGCTTGAGCGGGAGTACAGATACGCAGTATTTT
NA	TRBV29-1	NA	TRBJ2-7	CSARDYEQYF	TGCAGCGCCCGGGACTACGAGCAGTACTTC
TRBD1	TRBV5-1	few	TRBJ1-1	CASSIQGSTEAFF	TGCGCCAGCAGCATACAGGGGAGCACTGAAGCTTTCTTT
NA	TRBV5-1	NA	TRBJ2-1	CASSLYGGVDNEQFF	TGCGCCAGCAGCTTGTATGGGGGCGTCGACAATGAGCAGTTCTTC
TRBD1	TRBV29-1	NA	TRBJ2-5	CSVNRGFQETQYF	TGCAGCGTCAACAGGGGGTTCCAAGAGACCCAGTACTTC
NA	TRBV6-5	NA	TRBJ2-7	CATVRDTGNSYEQYF	TGTGCCACCGTACGGGACACCGGGAACTCCTACGAGCAGTACTTC
NA	TRBV14	NA	TRBJ2-6	CASSQFPPMTGANVLTF	TGTGCCAGCAGCCAGTTCCCCCCCATGACTGGGGCCAACGTCCTGACTTTC
NA	TRBV30	NA	TRBJ2-5	CAWSGGRGRETQYF	TGTGCCTGGAGTGGGGGCAGGGGCCGGGAGACCCAGTACTTC
NA	TRBV5-1	once	TRBJ2-7	CASSLGWQGPYEQYF	TGCGCCAGCAGCTTGGGGTGGCAGGGGCCCTACGAGCAGTACTTC
TRBD1	TRBV29-1	few	TRBJ2-7	CSVNRQGRYEQYF	TGCAGCGTTAACCGACAGGGGAGGTACGAGCAGTACTTC
NA	TRBV7-9	NA	TRBJ1-4	CASSQQGSNEKLFF	TGTGCCAGCAGTCAACAGGGCAGTAATGAAAAACTGTTTTTT
TRBD1	TRBV6-6	few	TRBJ1-5	CASSYSAGGSAQHF	TGTGCCAGCAGTTACTCGGCAGGGGGCTCGGCCCAGCATTTT
TRBD2	TRBV15	once	TRBJ2-3	CATSRDATSGGRTDTQYF	TGTGCCACCAGCAGAGATGCGACTAGCGGGGGGCGCACAGATACGCAGTATTTT